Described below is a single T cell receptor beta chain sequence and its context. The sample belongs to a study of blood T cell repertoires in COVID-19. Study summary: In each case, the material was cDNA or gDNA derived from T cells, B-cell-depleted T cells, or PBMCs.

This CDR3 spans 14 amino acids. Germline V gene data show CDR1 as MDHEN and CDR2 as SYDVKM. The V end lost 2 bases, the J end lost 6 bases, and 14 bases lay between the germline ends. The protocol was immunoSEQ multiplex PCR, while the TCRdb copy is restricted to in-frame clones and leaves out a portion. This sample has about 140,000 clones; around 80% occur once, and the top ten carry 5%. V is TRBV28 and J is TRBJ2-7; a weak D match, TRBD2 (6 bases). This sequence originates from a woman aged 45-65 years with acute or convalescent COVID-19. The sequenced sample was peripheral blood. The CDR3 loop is CASSLGSGRGEQYF. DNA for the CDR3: TGTGCCAGCAGTTTAGGTAGCGGACGGGGCGAGCAGTACTTC.